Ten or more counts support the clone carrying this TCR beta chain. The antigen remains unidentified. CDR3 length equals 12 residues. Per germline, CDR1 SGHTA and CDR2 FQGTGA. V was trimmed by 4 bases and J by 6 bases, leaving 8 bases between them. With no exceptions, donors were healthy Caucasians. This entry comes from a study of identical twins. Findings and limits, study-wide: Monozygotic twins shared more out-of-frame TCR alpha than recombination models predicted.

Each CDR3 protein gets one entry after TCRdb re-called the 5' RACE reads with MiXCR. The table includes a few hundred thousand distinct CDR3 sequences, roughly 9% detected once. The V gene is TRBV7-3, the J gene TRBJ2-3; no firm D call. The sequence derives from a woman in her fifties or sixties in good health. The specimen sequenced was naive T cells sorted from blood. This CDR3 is CASSYGSDTQYF. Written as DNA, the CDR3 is TGTGCCAGCAGCTACGGCTCCGATACGCAGTATTTT.